This T cell receptor beta chain was identified in a study of shared clonotypes between healthy human individuals. TCRdb's table, derived via immunoSEQ multiplex PCR, lists solely in-frame clones and lacks some. Here the sample spans 2 million to 2.5 million clones, nearly 97% being singletons. Sample: naive CD4+ T cells sorted from blood. Subset: CD45RA+ positively selected. The clonotype was recovered from a man between 18 and 29 years old in good health.

CDR3 in amino acids: CASSVSTAYGYTF. The CDR3 DNA reads TGTGCCAGCAGTGTCTCGACGGCCTATGGCTACACCTTC. The J gene is TRBJ1-2, the V gene TRBV28; no firm D call. CDR1 and CDR2 from the germline V gene are MDHEN and SYDVKM. The V end lost 5 bases, the J end lost 4 bases, and 11 bases lay between the germline ends. The CDR3 totals 13 residues.